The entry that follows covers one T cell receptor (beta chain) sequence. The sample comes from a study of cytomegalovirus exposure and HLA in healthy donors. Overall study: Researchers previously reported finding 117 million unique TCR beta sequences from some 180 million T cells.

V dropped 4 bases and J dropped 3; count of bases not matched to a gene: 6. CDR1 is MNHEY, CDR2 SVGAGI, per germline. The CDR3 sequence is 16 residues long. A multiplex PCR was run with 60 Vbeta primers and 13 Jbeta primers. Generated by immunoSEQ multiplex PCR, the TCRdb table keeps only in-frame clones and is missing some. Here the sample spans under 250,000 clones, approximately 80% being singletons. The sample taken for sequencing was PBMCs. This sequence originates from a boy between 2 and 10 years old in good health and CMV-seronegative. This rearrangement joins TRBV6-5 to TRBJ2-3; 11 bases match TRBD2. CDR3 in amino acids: CASSSYSGGATDTQYF. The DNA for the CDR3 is TGTGCCAGCAGTTCCTATAGCGGGGGGGCGACAGATACGCAGTATTTT.